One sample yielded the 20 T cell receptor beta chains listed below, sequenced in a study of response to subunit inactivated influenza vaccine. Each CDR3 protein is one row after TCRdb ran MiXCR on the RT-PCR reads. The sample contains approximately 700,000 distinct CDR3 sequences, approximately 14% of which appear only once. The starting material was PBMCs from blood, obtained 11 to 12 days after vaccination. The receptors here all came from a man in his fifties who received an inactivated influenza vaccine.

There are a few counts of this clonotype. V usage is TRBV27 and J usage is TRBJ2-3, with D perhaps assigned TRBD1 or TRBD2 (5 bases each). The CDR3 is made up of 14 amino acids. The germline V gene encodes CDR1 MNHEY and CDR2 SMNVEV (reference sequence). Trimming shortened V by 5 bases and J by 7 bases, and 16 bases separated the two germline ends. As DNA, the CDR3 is TGTGCCAGCAGTCCGGGGCCCTATCAGAATACGCAGTATTTT. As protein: CASSPGPYQNTQYF.

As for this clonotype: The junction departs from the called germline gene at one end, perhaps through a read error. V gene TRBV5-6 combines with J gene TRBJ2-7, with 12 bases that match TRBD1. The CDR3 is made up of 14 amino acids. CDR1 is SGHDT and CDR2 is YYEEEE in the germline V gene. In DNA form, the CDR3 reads TGTGCCAGCAGGTTGGGACAGGGGGCTCTCGAGCAGTACTTC. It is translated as CASRLGQGALEQYF.

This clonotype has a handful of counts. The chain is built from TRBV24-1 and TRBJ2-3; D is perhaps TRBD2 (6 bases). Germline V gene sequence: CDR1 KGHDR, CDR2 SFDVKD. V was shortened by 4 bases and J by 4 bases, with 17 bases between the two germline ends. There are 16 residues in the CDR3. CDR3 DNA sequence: TGTGCCACCAGTGAGACCGGGACTTCCACGGCAGATACGCAGTATTTT. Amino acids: CATSETGTSTADTQYF.

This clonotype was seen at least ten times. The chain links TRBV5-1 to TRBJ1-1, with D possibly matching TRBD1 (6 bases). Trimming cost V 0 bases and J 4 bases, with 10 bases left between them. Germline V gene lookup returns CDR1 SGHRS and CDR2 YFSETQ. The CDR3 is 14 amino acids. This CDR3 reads CASSLDGGGTEAFF. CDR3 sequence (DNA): TGCGCCAGCAGCTTGGATGGGGGCGGCACTGAAGCTTTCTTT. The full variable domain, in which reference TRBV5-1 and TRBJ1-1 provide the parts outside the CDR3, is KAGVTQTPRYLIKTRGQQVTLSCSPISGHRSVSWYQQTPGQGLQFLFEYFSETQRNKGNFPGRFSGRQFSNSRSEMNVSTLELGDSALYLCASSLDGGGTEAFFGQGTRLTVV.

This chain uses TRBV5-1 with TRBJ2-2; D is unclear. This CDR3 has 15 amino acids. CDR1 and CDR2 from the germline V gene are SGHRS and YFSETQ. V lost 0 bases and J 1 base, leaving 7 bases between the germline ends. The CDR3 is CASSLAQRNTGELFF. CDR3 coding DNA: TGCGCCAGCAGCTTGGCCCAGCGGAACACCGGGGAGCTGTTTTTT. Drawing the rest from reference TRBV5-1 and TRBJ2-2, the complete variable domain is KAGVTQTPRYLIKTRGQQVTLSCSPISGHRSVSWYQQTPGQGLQFLFEYFSETQRNKGNFPGRFSGRQFSNSRSEMNVSTLELGDSALYLCASSLAQRNTGELFFGEGSRLTVL.

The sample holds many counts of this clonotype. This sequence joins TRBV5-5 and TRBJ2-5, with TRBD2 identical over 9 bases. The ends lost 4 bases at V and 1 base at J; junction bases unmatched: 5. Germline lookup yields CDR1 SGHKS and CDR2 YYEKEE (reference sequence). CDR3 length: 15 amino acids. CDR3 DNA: TGTGCCAGCAGCCACCTTAGCGGGAGCCAAGAGACCCAGTACTTC. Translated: CASSHLSGSQETQYF.

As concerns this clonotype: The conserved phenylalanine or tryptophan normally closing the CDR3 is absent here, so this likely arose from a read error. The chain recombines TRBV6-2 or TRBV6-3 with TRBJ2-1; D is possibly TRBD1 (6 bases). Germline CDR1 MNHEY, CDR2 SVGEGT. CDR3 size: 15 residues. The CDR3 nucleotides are TGTGCCATCAGTAACGGACAGACTATTTACAATGAGCAGTTCCTC. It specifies CAISNGQTIYNEQFL.

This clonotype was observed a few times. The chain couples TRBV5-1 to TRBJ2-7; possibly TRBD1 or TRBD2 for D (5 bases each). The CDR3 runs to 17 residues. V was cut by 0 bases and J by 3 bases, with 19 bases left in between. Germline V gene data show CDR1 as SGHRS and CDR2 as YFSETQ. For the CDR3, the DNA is TGCGCCAGCAGCTTGGTTTGGGACCCCTCCCGGGGCTACGAGCAGTACTTC. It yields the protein CASSLVWDPSRGYEQYF.

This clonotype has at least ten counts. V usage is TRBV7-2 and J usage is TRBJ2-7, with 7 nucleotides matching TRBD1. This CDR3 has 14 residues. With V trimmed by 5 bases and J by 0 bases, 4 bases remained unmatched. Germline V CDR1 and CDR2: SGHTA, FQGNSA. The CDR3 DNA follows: TGTGCCAGCAGCCCGGACAGGTCCTCCTACGAGCAGTACTTC. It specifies CASSPDRSSYEQYF.

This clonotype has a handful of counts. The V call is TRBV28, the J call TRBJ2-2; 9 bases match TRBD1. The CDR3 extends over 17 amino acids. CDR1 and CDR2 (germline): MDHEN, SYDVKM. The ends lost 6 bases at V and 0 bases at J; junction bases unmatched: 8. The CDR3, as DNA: TGTGCCAGCAGACTAGCACAGGGGGCTACGAACACCGGGGAGCTGTTTTTT. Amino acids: CASRLAQGATNTGELFF. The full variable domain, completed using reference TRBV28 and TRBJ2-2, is DVKVTQSSRYLVKRTGEKVFLECVQDMDHENMFWYRQDPGLGLRLIYFSYDVKMKEKGDIPEGYSVSREKKERFSLILESASTNQTSMYLCASRLAQGATNTGELFFGEGSRLTVL.

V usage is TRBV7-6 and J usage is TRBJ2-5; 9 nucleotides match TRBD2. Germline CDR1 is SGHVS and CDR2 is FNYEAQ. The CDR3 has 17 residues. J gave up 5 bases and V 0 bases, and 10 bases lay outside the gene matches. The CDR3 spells CASSLAAKVAGAETQYF. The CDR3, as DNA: TGTGCCAGCAGCTTAGCGGCTAAGGTAGCGGGAGCTGAGACCCAGTACTTC.

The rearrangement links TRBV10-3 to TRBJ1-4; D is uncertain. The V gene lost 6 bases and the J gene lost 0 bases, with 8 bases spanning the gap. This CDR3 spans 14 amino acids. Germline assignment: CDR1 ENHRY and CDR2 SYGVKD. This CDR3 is CAISPASTNEKLFF. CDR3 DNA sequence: TGTGCCATCAGCCCAGCATCAACTAATGAAAAACTGTTTTTT.

The CDR3 is CSVRVGGYEQYF. For the CDR3, the DNA is TGCAGCGTTCGGGTTGGGGGTTACGAGCAGTACTTC. The chain combines TRBV29-1 with TRBJ2-7; TRBD1 or TRBD2 may be the D gene (5 bases each). CDR1 SQVTM and CDR2 ANQGSEA come from the germline V gene. Deletions cut 5 bases from V and 4 bases from J, with 12 bases between. CDR3 length: 12 residues.

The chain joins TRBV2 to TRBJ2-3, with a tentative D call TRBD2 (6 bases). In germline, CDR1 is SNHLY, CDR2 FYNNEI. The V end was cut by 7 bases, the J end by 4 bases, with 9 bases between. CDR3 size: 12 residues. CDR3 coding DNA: TGTGCCAGCAAAGGGGAGGCAGATACGCAGTATTTT. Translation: CASKGEADTQYF.

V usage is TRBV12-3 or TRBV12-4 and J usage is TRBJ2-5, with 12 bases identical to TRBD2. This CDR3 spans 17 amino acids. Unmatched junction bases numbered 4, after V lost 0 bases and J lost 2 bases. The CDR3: CASSLARTSGVQETQYF. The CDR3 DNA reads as TGTGCCAGCAGTTTAGCCCGGACTAGCGGGGTACAAGAGACCCAGTACTTC.

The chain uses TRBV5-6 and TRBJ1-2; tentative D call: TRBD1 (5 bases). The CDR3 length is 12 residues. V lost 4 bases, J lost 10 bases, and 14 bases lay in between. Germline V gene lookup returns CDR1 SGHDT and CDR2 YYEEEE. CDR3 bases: TGTGCCAGCAGCCCAGGGAGGGGTGACTACACCTTC. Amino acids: CASSPGRGDYTF. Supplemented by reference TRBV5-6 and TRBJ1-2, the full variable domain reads DAGVTQSPTHLIKTRGQQVTLRCSPKSGHDTVSWYQQALGQGPQFIFQYYEEEERQRGNFPDRFSGHQFPNYSSELNVNALLLGDSALYLCASSPGRGDYTFGSGTRLTVV.

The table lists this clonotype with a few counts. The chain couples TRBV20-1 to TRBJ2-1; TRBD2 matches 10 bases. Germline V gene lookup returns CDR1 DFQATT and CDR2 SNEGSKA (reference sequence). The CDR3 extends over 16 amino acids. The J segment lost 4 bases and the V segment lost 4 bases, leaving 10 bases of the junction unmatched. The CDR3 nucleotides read TGCAGTGCTAAATCGGCTAGCGGGAGACTATACAATGAGCAGTTCTTC. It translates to CSAKSASGRLYNEQFF.

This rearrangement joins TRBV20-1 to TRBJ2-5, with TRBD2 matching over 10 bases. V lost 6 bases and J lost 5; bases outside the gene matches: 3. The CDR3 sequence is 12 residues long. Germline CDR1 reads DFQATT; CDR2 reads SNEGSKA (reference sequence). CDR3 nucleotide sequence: TGCAGTGCGATGACTAGCGGGGAGACCCAGTACTTC. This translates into CSAMTSGETQYF.

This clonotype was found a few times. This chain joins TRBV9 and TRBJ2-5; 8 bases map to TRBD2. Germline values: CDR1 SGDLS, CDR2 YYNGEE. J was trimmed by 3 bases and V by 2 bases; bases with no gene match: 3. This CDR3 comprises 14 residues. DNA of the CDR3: TGTGCCAGCAGCGTTACTAGCGGAGAAGAGACCCAGTACTTC. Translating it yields CASSVTSGEETQYF.

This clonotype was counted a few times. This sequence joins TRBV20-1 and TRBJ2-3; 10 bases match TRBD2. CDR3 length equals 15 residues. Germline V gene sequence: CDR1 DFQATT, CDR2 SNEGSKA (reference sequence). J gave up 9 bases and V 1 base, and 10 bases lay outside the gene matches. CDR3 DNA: TGCAGTGCTAGAGTTGGGTTAGCGGGGGGCCACACGCAGTATTTT. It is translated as CSARVGLAGGHTQYF.